The TCR beta chain under discussion was sequenced for a study of T cell responses to AZD1222 COVID-19 vaccine (dated by TCRdb to the early 2020s). Background for the entire study: Because spike-specific TCR depth and breadth did not differ between the two schedules, AZD1222 recipients who got a second dose at roughly 4 weeks were pooled with those who got a second dose at roughly 12 weeks. TCR sequencing was performed for fewer than 250 trial participants, of whom roughly 200 were given two doses of AZD1222 and about 25 were given two doses of MenACWY control vaccine. Trial participants were enrolled into age subgroups of 18-55, 56-69 and 70-plus years, which contained approximately 150, 28 and 58 TCR-sequenced participants, respectively. Overall results and qualifications from the work: In the small 56-69-year group, the increase in depth fell short of significance, most likely because of low power. Nearly half of unique spike-specific TCRs reportedly recognized epitopes outside regions mutated in the B.1.351 and B.1.1.7 variants. Conclusions about previously exposed vaccinees are limited because only a handful of AZD1222 recipients were SARS-CoV-2 seropositive at baseline. The whole spike protein was spanned by vaccine-associated CD4 TCRs, and dominant responses were seen in regions 160-218 and 743-854. Most participants were white British and females outnumbered males, and the authors suggested that clonal diversity may have been underestimated. After two AZD1222 doses, spike-specific TCR breadth and depth were significantly higher than at day 0 and than in MenACWY recipients. Because no samples from the day 14 peak response were available, repertoires could be characterized only after the peak T cell response.

The sample's time point label, decoded: baseline before first vaccination. The vaccinee samples were drawn from two UK trials, COV001 and COV002, one of which was a single-blind randomized controlled phase 2/3 trial testing AZD1222 (ChAdOx1 nCoV-19) in healthy adults. Trial participant PBMC samples were collected at day 0 and day 28 after the second dose for TCRbeta chain sequencing. The CDR3 regions of human TCRbeta chains were analyzed by immunosequencing. Turning to the authors' computational methods: Repertoire TCRs were checked for matches against a reference library of SARS-CoV-2-specific TCRs that had been generated using the MIRA antigen-specificity platform. Breadth meant the fraction of unique TCRs that were SARS-CoV-2-associated, whereas depth meant the fraction of total T cells that were SARS-CoV-2-associated. Using the MIRA data, each spike-specific TCR was mapped to the spike region that the TCR reacts to and placed in a CD4 or CD8 class. Log10-transformed breadth and depth values were compared by one-way ANOVA with Sidak's multiple comparisons tests. Held by TCRdb, this immuneACCESS table contains in-frame sequences only and omits some clones. Under half of the omission traces to an unresolved V gene where checked; the cause of the rest is unknown. D and trimming come from the DNA, and the V and J calls and clone size come from that table. The sample table lists about 100,000 clones, approximately 87% of them with a count of one. The ten largest account for more than 15% of the sample.

The CDR3 runs 13 residues from the cysteine to the phenylalanine. The entry retains the CDR3 DNA only, 39 bases that are in frame from base 1. The junction shows trimming of 4 bases on V and 8 bases on J, plus 13 bases between the germline ends. The germline V gene encodes CDR1 MGHRA and CDR2 YSYEKL. A note on this clone: It has no known antigen specificity. Base-call qualities are not available, and no considerably larger clone is one nucleotide away.

The clonotype comes from an adult in good health. This sample comprised peripheral blood, obtained on day 0 of AZD1222 vaccination. The sequence is built from TRBV4-1 and TRBJ2-3; the D gene is unclear. The bases are TGCGCCAGCAGCCTTAACCGGGTCGGTACGCAGTATTTT. It translates as CASSLNRVGTQYF.